One and the same sample provided the 16 T cell receptor beta chains below, sequenced in a study of T cells in Graves' hyperthyroidism and ophthalmopathy. From RNA transcripts, TCR beta CDR3 regions were amplified. Researchers ran a first-round RT-PCR on the TCR CDR3 using the HTBI primer set. TCRdb re-called the multiplex PCR reads through MiXCR, storing one row per CDR3 protein. The data hold 300,000 or so distinct CDR3 sequences, with under 25% observed a single time. Sequenced material: blood. The receptors stem from a woman in her 50s with Graves' hyperthyroidism.

This clonotype has a count of ten or more. The chain has TRBV11-2 and TRBJ2-1, with TRBD2 matching over 14 bases. The J segment lost 6 bases and the V segment lost 3 bases, leaving 1 base of the junction unmatched. Germline V gene data show CDR1 as SGHAT and CDR2 as FQNNGV. This CDR3 has 15 amino acids. In nucleotides, the CDR3 is TGTGCCAGCAGCTTGACTAGCGGGAGGGCCAATGAGCAGTTCTTC. Protein sequence: CASSLTSGRANEQFF.

This clonotype was counted only a few times. Given a much more abundant clone one base away, this may be a read error. The CDR3 DNA reads TGTGCCAGCAGCGTAGCCTCTAGCACAGATACGCAGTATTTT. Its protein is CASSVASSTDTQYF. The rearrangement joins TRBV9 to TRBJ2-3, with D unresolved. Germline V gene sequence: CDR1 SGDLS, CDR2 YYNGEE. The CDR3 is 14 residues long. The V end was cut by 0 bases, the J end by 0 bases, with 5 bases between.

J is TRBJ1-5 and V is TRBV19; D not resolved. Germline V gene data show CDR1 as LNHDA and CDR2 as SQIVND (reference sequence). Trimming removed 6 bases from V and 1 base from J, with 10 bases in between. This CDR3 spans 14 amino acids. CDR3 coding DNA: TGTGCCAGTAGGTCCACACAAAGCAATCAGCCCCAGCATTTT. Its protein is CASRSTQSNQPQHF.

The chain recombines TRBV28 with TRBJ2-3; the match to TRBD2 covers 9 bases. Per germline, CDR1 MDHEN and CDR2 SYDVKM. After removal of 3 bases from V and 7 bases from J, the junction contained 5 bases not matched to a gene. This CDR3 has 14 amino acids. The CDR3 spells CASSLTSGLYTQYF. In DNA, the CDR3 is TGTGCCAGCAGTTTGACTAGCGGACTCTATACGCAGTATTTT.

CDR3 loop: CASSPRGTGLAGANVLTF. In DNA form, the CDR3 reads TGTGCCAGCAGCCCACGGGGGACAGGCCTAGCTGGGGCCAACGTCCTGACTTTC. The chain has TRBV14 and TRBJ2-6, with 8 bases identical to TRBD1. V was clipped by 4 bases and J by 2 bases; unmatched bases: 10. The CDR3 runs to 18 residues. Germline V gene data show CDR1 as SGHDN and CDR2 as FVKESK.

J is TRBJ2-7 and V is TRBV30, with TRBD1 matching over 10 bases. Trimming removed 4 bases from V and 3 bases from J; junction bases left unmatched: 12. The germline V gene encodes CDR1 GTSNPN and CDR2 SVGIG (reference sequence). CDR3 length: 16 residues. CDR3 coding DNA: TGTGCCTGGAAGGGACAGGGGTCTCTACGACGCTACGAGCAGTACTTC. It encodes CAWKGQGSLRRYEQYF.

This clonotype was detected ten times or more. V is TRBV28 and J is TRBJ1-2, with 7 bases identical to TRBD1. CDR1 and CDR2 (germline): MDHEN, SYDVKM. J gave up 3 bases and V 7 bases, and 8 bases lay outside the gene matches. The CDR3 consists of 14 residues. CDR3 sequence: CASTPSGTDYGYTF. The CDR3 DNA sequence: TGTGCCAGCACCCCGTCCGGGACAGACTATGGCTACACCTTC.

This clonotype was seen ten or more times. This chain uses TRBV3-1 with TRBJ2-3; either TRBD1 or TRBD2 may supply D (5 bases each). V dropped 4 bases and J dropped 2 bases, with 16 bases sitting between them. The CDR3 loop spans 16 amino acids. CDR1 and CDR2 from the germline V gene are LGHDT and YNNKEL (reference sequence). The CDR3: CASSRISGGTTDTQYF. Written as DNA, the CDR3 is TGTGCCAGCAGCCGGATAAGTGGGGGAACCACAGATACGCAGTATTTT.

This clonotype was recorded many times. The chain links TRBV3-1 to TRBJ2-7; no clear D. CDR1 is LGHDT and CDR2 is YNNKEL in the germline V gene (reference sequence). The V end lost 1 base, the J end lost 3 bases, and 7 bases lay between the germline ends. CDR3 size: 13 residues. The DNA of the CDR3 is TGTGCCAGCAGCCAAGGCACCGACTACGAGCAGTACTTC. It codes for CASSQGTDYEQYF.

This clonotype was found many times. This sequence joins TRBV29-1 and TRBJ2-2; 10 bases map to TRBD1. V lost 7 bases, J lost 5 bases, and 10 bases stayed unmatched. The CDR3 is 15 residues long. Germline CDR1 reads SQVTM; CDR2 reads ANQGSEA. DNA of the CDR3: TGCAGCGCCGTTCGGGGACAGGGGTTTACCGGGGAGCTGTTTTTT. Translation: CSAVRGQGFTGELFF.

A few counts support this clonotype. V usage is TRBV30 and J usage is TRBJ2-1; TRBD1 matches at 10 bases. The CDR3 is made up of 13 amino acids. V shed 8 bases and J 9 bases; nucleotides not matched to a gene: 10. Germline loops: CDR1 GTSNPN, CDR2 SVGIG (reference sequence). CDR3 sequence: CARARQGAFEQFF. CDR3 nucleotide sequence: TGTGCCCGAGCCAGACAGGGGGCATTTGAGCAGTTCTTC.

There are many counts of this clonotype. The V call is TRBV29-1, the J call TRBJ1-1, with TRBD1 matching over 8 bases. CDR3 length equals 16 residues. The V gene end was trimmed by 6 bases and the J gene end by 3 bases; junction bases not matched to a gene: 15. Per germline, CDR1 SQVTM and CDR2 ANQGSEA. The DNA for the CDR3 is TGCAGCGTCCCCCTCCGGACAGGGCCGATGCACACTGAAGCTTTCTTT. Protein sequence: CSVPLRTGPMHTEAFF.

This clonotype was recorded many times. The chain couples TRBV20-1 to TRBJ2-5, with 8 bases fitting TRBD1. This CDR3 has 12 residues. The germline V gene has CDR1 DFQATT and CDR2 SNEGSKA (reference sequence). The V segment lost 6 bases and the J segment 4 bases; nucleotides outside the gene matches: 4. CDR3 loop: CSAQGAGETQYF. CDR3 bases: TGCAGTGCCCAGGGGGCGGGAGAGACCCAGTACTTC.

The chain couples TRBV12-3 or TRBV12-4 to TRBJ1-1; D not resolved. The CDR3 has 11 amino acids. V was trimmed by 7 bases and J by 5 bases, leaving 8 bases between them. CDR3 region: CASTVGTEAFF. The DNA for the CDR3 is TGTGCCAGCACCGTAGGGACTGAAGCTTTCTTT.

Note on this clonotype: Compared with germline, one end of the junction differs, possibly owing to a read error. The chain links TRBV2 to TRBJ2-3; 11 bases agree with TRBD2. The germline gives CDR1 SNHLY, CDR2 FYNNEI. The CDR3 runs to 15 residues. CDR3 DNA sequence: TGTGCCAGCAGTGGATTAGCGGGAGGGTCAGATACGCAGTGTTTT. Amino acid sequence: CASSGLAGGSDTQCF.

The V and J genes are TRBV11-3 and TRBJ2-5, with D tentatively TRBD2 (6 bases). In germline, CDR1 is SGHNT, CDR2 YENEEA. This CDR3 is built from 14 residues. Trimming removed 5 bases from V and 7 bases from J, with 17 bases in between. CDR3 sequence reads: CASSGRDDPGTQYF. The CDR3 bases are TGTGCCAGCAGCGGGCGGGACGACCCAGGGACCCAGTACTTC.